This TCR beta chain originates from a study of blood T cell repertoires in COVID-19. On the study more broadly: The origin of the acute and convalescent COVID-19 samples was the United States, Italy and Spain.

In the study's own analysis: Amplified reference gene primers provided the basis for estimating nucleated cell counts. Method: immunoSEQ multiplex PCR; TCRdb's copy keeps in-frame clones and lacks some. V, J and clone size derive from that table, while D and trimming were established from the DNA sequence. Counted here are approximately 28,000 clones, roughly 80% occurring once; the ten biggest clones make up around 7.9%. Germline-derived CDR1 and CDR2 are SGHRS and YFSETQ. This CDR3 has 16 amino acids. The V end was cut by 0 bases, the J end by 2 bases, with 12 bases between. The TCR comes from a woman aged 65 to 85 with active or convalescent COVID-19. Sequencing was carried out using peripheral blood. V is TRBV5-1 and J is TRBJ1-3; D possibly corresponds to TRBD1 (6 bases). CDR3 sequence: CASSLAGAGAGNTIYF. CDR3 DNA: TGCGCCAGCAGCTTGGCCGGGGCAGGGGCTGGAAACACCATATATTTT.